The source of this T cell receptor (beta chain) is a study of regulatory T cells in long-lasting Graves disease. Regarding time point: newly diagnosed GD, antithyroid drugs for less than 3 months. From PBMCs, RNA was extracted and then used to make the TCR library. This clonotype was picked up a small number of times. This could be a read error, since a much larger clone is one nucleotide away. CDR3-region Arm-PCR and iRepertoire HTBI primers produced the TCR beta libraries. TCRdb redid the calling of the multiplex PCR reads with MiXCR, one entry per CDR3 protein. The sample includes 400,000 to 500,000 distinct CDR3 sequences, over 15% of them seen just once. The V gene's germline CDR1 is LNHDA and CDR2 SQIVND (reference sequence). The CDR3 sequence is 14 residues long. The V and J ends lost 10 bases and 3 bases respectively, with 18 bases between them. These records were also assigned to another study, of T cells in Graves' hyperthyroidism and ophthalmopathy. That paper notes: During a first-round RT-PCR of the TCR CDR3, the HTBI primer set was used.

Sample: peripheral blood mononuclear cells (PBMCs), taken at new diagnosis, from a patient treated with antithyroid drugs. The receptor was derived from a woman between 18 and 29 years old with Graves disease. The chain employs TRBV19 and TRBJ1-1, with D unclear. DNA for the CDR3: TGTGCCACTACCCCGAGTGGGGTTGACACTGAAGCTTTCTTT. This sequence encodes CATTPSGVDTEAFF. Complete variable domain (other parts from reference TRBV19 and TRBJ1-1): DGGITQSPKYLFRKEGQNVTLSCEQNLNHDAMYWYRQDPGQGLRLIYYSQIVNDFQKGDIAEGYSVSREKKESFPLTVTSAQKNPTAFYLCATTPSGVDTEAFFGQGTRLTVV.